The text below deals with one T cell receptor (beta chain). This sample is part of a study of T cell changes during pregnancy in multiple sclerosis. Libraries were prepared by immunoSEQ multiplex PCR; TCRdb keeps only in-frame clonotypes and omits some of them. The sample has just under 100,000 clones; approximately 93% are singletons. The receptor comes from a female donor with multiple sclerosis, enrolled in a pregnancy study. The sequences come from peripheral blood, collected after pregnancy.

The CDR3 here is CASTFANTLVSPLHF. The CDR3 bases are TGTGCCAGCACCTTTGCGAATACCTTGGTCTCACCCCTCCACTTT. The rearrangement links TRBV6-1 to TRBJ1-6; D gene unclear. The germline V gene encodes CDR1 MNHNS and CDR2 SASEGT. The CDR3 extends over 15 amino acids. V gave up 7 bases and J gave up 10 bases, with 20 bases separating them.